The source of this T cell receptor (beta chain) is a study of Graves' ophthalmopathy and Graves' hyperthyroidism. Fresh peripheral blood, about 10 ml, was the PBMC source. This clonotype was observed many times. CDR3 regions of TCR beta were amplified from RNA transcripts. In the first round, RT-PCR was carried out with HTBI primers, and a multiplex PCR formed the second round. One entry per CDR3 protein results from TCRdb running MiXCR on the multiplex PCR reads. This table holds a few hundred thousand distinct CDR3 sequences, 15% found once. What was sequenced was peripheral blood. This clonotype was obtained from a woman in her late teens or twenties with stable Graves' hyperthyroidism.

CDR3 nucleotides: TGCAGCGTAGAGGAGGGGGGCTATGGCTACACCTTC. It yields the protein CSVEEGGYGYTF. The gene calls are TRBV29-1 and TRBJ1-2; perhaps TRBD1 as D (6 bases). Trimming shortened V by 6 bases and J by 4 bases, and 12 bases separated the two germline ends. Germline V CDR1 and CDR2: SQVTM, ANQGSEA. The CDR3 spans 12 residues.